This T cell receptor beta chain was observed in a study of identical twins. General study results and limits: Memory repertoires lacked the insertion deficit that abundant cord blood beta clonotypes showed.

The V end was cut by 6 bases, the J end by 1 base, with 26 bases between. The germline V gene encodes CDR1 DFQATT and CDR2 SNEGSKA (reference sequence). This CDR3 spans 18 amino acids. TCRdb passed the 5' RACE reads through MiXCR, listing each CDR3 protein once. Of nearly 650,000 distinct CDR3 sequences listed, under 8.5% are singletons. Note on this clonotype: Its specificity is unknown.

All of the donors were Caucasians in good health. The sample was also reused in another study, on yellow fever vaccine responses in identical twins.

This TCR was sampled from a woman aged 18-35 years in good health. Source material: PBMCs. The chain couples TRBV20-1 to TRBJ2-3; D tentatively fits TRBD1 or TRBD2 (5 bases each). The CDR3 loop reads CSAGRPGPTWPRTDTQYF. DNA of the CDR3: TGCAGTGCAGGACGACCGGGACCAACATGGCCTCGCACAGATACGCAGTATTTT.